This T cell receptor (beta chain) originates from a study of blood T cells in healthy people across ages. Study-wide context: There was about one barcoded beta molecule captured by template switching per two T cells.

Study-level points and caveats: Estimated diversity that came from one million T cells was considered an underestimate.

This clonotype was seen a few times. Its antigen is unidentified. Germline CDR1 reads MNHEY; CDR2 reads SVGEGT. V was shortened by 5 bases and J by 3 bases, with 13 bases between the two germline ends. The CDR3 runs to 15 residues. A sample-barcoded 5' primer and a J-beta primer mix were used in a second PCR of roughly 7 to 11 cycles. TCRdb re-analysed the 5' RACE reads in MiXCR, keeping a single row per CDR3 protein. The repertoire consists of 600,000 to 850,000 distinct CDR3 sequences, with just under 25% occurring once and the leading ten covering 9.4%. These records were also assigned to another study, of T cells of mothers and their children. From that report: Mothers yielded over 9 million CDR3 reads, children about 2.8 million each.

The chain couples TRBV6-2 or TRBV6-3 to TRBJ2-2, with D tentatively TRBD1 (5 bases). The TCR sequence derives from a boy younger than 18 in good health. The sequencing sample was made of blood. In DNA form, the CDR3 reads TGTGCCAGCAGTAAAATGGGGCAGGACACCGGGGAGCTGTTTTTT. Translation: CASSKMGQDTGELFF.